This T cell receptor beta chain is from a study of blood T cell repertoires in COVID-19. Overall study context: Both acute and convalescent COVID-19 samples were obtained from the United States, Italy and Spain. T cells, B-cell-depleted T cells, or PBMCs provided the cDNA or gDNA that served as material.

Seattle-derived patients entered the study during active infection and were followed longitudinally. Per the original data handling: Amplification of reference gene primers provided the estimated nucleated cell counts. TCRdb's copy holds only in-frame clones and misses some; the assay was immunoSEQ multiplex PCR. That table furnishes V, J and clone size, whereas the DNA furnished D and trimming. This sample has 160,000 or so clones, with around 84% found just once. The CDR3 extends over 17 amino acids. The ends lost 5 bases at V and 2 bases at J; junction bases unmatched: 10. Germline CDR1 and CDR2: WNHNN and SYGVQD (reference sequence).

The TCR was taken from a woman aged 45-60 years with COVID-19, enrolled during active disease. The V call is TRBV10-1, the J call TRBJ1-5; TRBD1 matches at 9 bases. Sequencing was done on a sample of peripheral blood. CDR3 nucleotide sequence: TGCGCCAGCAGTTTACCGGGACAGGGATGCGGCAATCAGCCCCAGCATTTT. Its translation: CASSLPGQGCGNQPQHF.